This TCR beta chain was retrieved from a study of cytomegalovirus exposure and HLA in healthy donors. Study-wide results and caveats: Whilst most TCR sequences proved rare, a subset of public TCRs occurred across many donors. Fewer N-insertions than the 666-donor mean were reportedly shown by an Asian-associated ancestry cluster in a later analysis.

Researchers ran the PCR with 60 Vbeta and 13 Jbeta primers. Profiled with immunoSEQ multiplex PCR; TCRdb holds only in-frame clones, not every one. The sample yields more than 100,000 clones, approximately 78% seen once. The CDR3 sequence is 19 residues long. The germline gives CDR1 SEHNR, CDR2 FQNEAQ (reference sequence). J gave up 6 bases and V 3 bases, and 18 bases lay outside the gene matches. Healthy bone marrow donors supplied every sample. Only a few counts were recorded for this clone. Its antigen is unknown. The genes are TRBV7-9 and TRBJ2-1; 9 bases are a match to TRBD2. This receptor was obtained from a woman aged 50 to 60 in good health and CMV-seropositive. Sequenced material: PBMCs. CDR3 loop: CASSFPLGAGGPDGNEQFF. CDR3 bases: TGTGCCAGCAGCTTCCCTCTTGGGGCGGGAGGGCCGGATGGCAATGAGCAGTTCTTC.